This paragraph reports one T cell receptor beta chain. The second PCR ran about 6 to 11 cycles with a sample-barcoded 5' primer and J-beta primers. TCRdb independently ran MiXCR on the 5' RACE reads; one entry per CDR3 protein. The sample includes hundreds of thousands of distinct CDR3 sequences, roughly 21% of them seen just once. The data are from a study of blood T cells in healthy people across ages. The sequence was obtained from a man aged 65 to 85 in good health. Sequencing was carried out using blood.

CDR3 sequence: CASSDPGETQYF. In DNA, the CDR3 is TGTGCCAGCAGTGATCCGGGTGAGACCCAGTACTTC. The V gene is TRBV6-1, the J gene TRBJ2-5; D unclear. Trimming cost V 3 bases and J 5 bases, with 7 bases left between them. The CDR3 covers 12 residues. CDR1 is MNHNS and CDR2 is SASEGT in the germline V gene.